This T cell receptor (beta chain) appears in the sequencing data of a study of vaccination and CD4 T cells after COVID-19. As for the study in general: Every participant was given two doses of BNT162b2 or mRNA-1273 vaccine. Post-vaccine sampling followed dose two by a median roughly 65 days (range 14 to 241).

TCRdb fed the PCR reads into MiXCR, producing one record per CDR3 protein. The sample consists of 35,000 to 45,000 distinct CDR3 sequences, around 35% of them appearing once. Germline loops: CDR1 MRHNA, CDR2 SNTAGT. This CDR3 comprises 11 residues. V gave up 5 bases and J gave up 7 bases, with 8 bases separating them. Indicated time point: late sampling 161 to 241 days after vaccination in a few convalescent patients. This TCR was sampled from a human donor who had recovered from COVID-19. The V and J genes are TRBV6-4 and TRBJ2-5, with D hard to call. The sequencing used CD4+ T cells from blood, collected about 7 months after SARS-CoV-2 vaccination. The CDR3 region is CASSLVGTQYF. The CDR3 nucleotides are TGTGCCAGCAGTTTAGTTGGGACCCAGTACTTC.